The 10 T cell receptor beta chains given below trace back to one sample, sequenced in a study of shared clonotypes between healthy human individuals. Method: immunoSEQ multiplex PCR; TCRdb's copy keeps in-frame clones and lacks some. The data hold 2 million to 3 million clones, with roughly nine tenths observed a single time. Sequenced: naive CD4+ T cells sorted from blood. Subset meaning: CD45RA+ positively selected. The receptors come from a man aged 18-30 years in good health.

The V gene is TRBV12-5, the J gene TRBJ2-5, with TRBD2 matching 10 bases. This CDR3 is 16 amino acids long. V gave up 0 bases and J gave up 2 bases; unmatched junction bases: 3. Germline V gene data show CDR1 as LGHNT and CDR2 as FRNRAP. This chain's CDR3 is CASGLVWTSGQETQYF. The CDR3 bases are TGTGCTAGTGGTTTGGTGTGGACTAGCGGTCAAGAGACCCAGTACTTC. Full variable domain (missing parts from reference TRBV12-5 and TRBJ2-5): DARVTQTPRHKVTEMGQEVTMRCQPILGHNTVFWYRQTMMQGLELLAYFRNRAPLDDSGMPKDRFSAEMPDATLATLKIQPSEPRDSAVYFCASGLVWTSGQETQYFGPGTRLLVL.

The chain employs TRBV5-6 and TRBJ2-1, with D perhaps matching TRBD2 (6 bases). The CDR3 totals 15 residues. Trimming stripped 2 bases from V and 3 bases from J, with 12 bases between. Germline values: CDR1 SGHDT, CDR2 YYEEEE. The CDR3 sequence: CASSFAGRSYNEQFF. For the CDR3, the DNA is TGTGCCAGCAGCTTTGCGGGACGGAGCTACAATGAGCAGTTCTTC.

This clone was seen just once. DNA for the CDR3: TGTGCCAGCAGCCAAGGCGACAGTAACCACGAGCAGTACTTC. It translates to CASSQGDSNHEQYF. This sequence joins TRBV4-2 and TRBJ2-7, with a possible D match to TRBD1 (5 bases). This CDR3 contains 14 residues. Germline loops: CDR1 LGHNA, CDR2 YNFKEQ. V was trimmed by 1 base and J by 5 bases, leaving 12 bases between them.

This chain joins TRBV7-6 and TRBJ1-3; unclear D gene. The CDR3 totals 16 residues. Trimming shortened V by 5 bases and J by 2 bases, and 16 bases separated the two germline ends. CDR1 is SGHVS and CDR2 is FNYEAQ in the germline V gene. This CDR3 is CASSPQVTGAGNTIYF. CDR3 DNA sequence: TGTGCCAGCAGCCCCCAAGTGACTGGGGCTGGAAACACCATATATTTT.

This clone was observed once. The chain employs TRBV6-6 and TRBJ1-4, with TRBD1 matching 7 bases. Germline loops: CDR1 MNHNY, CDR2 SVGAGI (reference sequence). The CDR3 loop spans 15 amino acids. Trimming at V came to 5 bases and at J to 5 bases, leaving 8 bases not matched to a gene. CDR3 protein: CASSATGTVNEKLFF. Here the CDR3 DNA reads TGTGCCAGCAGTGCTACCGGGACAGTGAATGAAAAACTGTTTTTT.

J is TRBJ1-2 and V is TRBV6-6; TRBD1 aligns across 7 bases. The V gene's germline CDR1 is MNHNY and CDR2 SVGAGI (reference sequence). There are 13 residues in the CDR3. Trimming removed 7 bases from V and 1 base from J; junction bases left unmatched: 3. The CDR3 is CASTQGVNYGYTF. CDR3 DNA: TGTGCCAGCACCCAGGGGGTTAACTATGGCTACACCTTC.

The chain joins TRBV6-5 to TRBJ1-3; D is ambiguous. The V gene's germline CDR1 is MNHEY and CDR2 SVGAGI. Between the trimmed V and J ends, which lost 8 bases and 0 bases, there was a span of 14 bases. The CDR3 covers 15 residues. The CDR3 loop is CASHDGSRSGNTIYF. CDR3 nucleotide sequence: TGTGCCAGCCACGACGGCAGCCGCTCTGGAAACACCATATATTTT.

The chain links TRBV6-5 to TRBJ2-7; TRBD2 matches 7 bases. The germline V gene encodes CDR1 MNHEY and CDR2 SVGAGI. The CDR3 has 13 residues. V dropped 6 bases and J dropped 5; count of bases not matched to a gene: 7. DNA of the CDR3: TGTGCCAGCAGCGAGCGGGAACTCCACGAGCAGTACTTC. Translation: CASSERELHEQYF.

This clone has just one count. The gene calls are TRBV10-3 and TRBJ1-6, with D perhaps matching TRBD1 (6 bases). V was pared by 6 bases and J by 7 bases, with 25 bases between. In germline, CDR1 is ENHRY, CDR2 SYGVKD. The CDR3 covers 18 residues. CDR3 sequence (DNA): TGTGCCATCAGCTATAAGGCCTCGGACAGTACAAGAAATTCACCCCTCCACTTT. It codes for CAISYKASDSTRNSPLHF.

This clone was observed once. The chain recombines TRBV9 with TRBJ2-1, with D tentatively TRBD2 (6 bases). Deletions cut 2 bases from V and 6 bases from J, with 18 bases between. CDR1 is SGDLS and CDR2 is YYNGEE in the germline V gene. This CDR3 contains 16 residues. The CDR3 coding sequence is TGTGCCAGCAGCGTCGGGAGTATAGTGAGGGGCAATGAGCAGTTCTTC. It translates to CASSVGSIVRGNEQFF.